A single sample is the source of the 5 T cell receptor beta chains below, sequenced in a study of blood T cell repertoires in COVID-19. This table comes from immunoSEQ multiplex PCR, and its TCRdb copy is limited to in-frame clones, with some not included. Among just over 150,000 clones listed, roughly 91% were seen once. Sequencing was performed on peripheral blood. These receptors came from a woman in her fifties or sixties with acute or convalescent COVID-19.

V and J are TRBV19 and TRBJ1-2; no clear D gene. CDR3 size: 11 residues. CDR1 LNHDA and CDR2 SQIVND come from the germline V gene (reference sequence). V was cut by 7 bases and J by 2 bases, with 5 bases left in between. In nucleotides, the CDR3 is TGTGCCAGTAAGAGCAACTATGGCTACACCTTC. Protein: CASKSNYGYTF.

The sample holds one count of this clone. Other DNA variants within this sample encode the same CDR3. The chain joins TRBV30 to TRBJ2-2; no clear D gene. V was shortened by 4 bases and J by 3 bases, with 3 bases between the two germline ends. CDR1 is GTSNPN and CDR2 is SVGIG in the germline V gene (reference sequence). This CDR3 region has 11 residues. CDR3 nucleotide sequence: TGTGCCTGGACCTACACCGGGGAGCTGTTTTTT. It yields the protein CAWTYTGELFF.

V usage is TRBV6-5 and J usage is TRBJ2-3; 7 bases map to TRBD2. The CDR3 is 15 amino acids. With 6 bases clipped from V and 5 bases from J, the junction kept 11 bases outside the gene matches. Germline lookup yields CDR1 MNHEY and CDR2 SVGAGI. The CDR3 bases are TGTGCCAGCAGCCTCGGGCGGGGGATTCAAGATACGCAGTATTTT. Protein: CASSLGRGIQDTQYF.

A remark on this clone: Additional DNA sequences in this sample encode the identical CDR3. This chain joins TRBV18 and TRBJ1-1, with D maybe TRBD1 (6 bases). Germline V gives CDR1 KGHSH, CDR2 LQKENI. The CDR3 length is 11 residues. V was pared by 3 bases and J by 8 bases, with 7 bases between. The CDR3 nucleotides are TGTGCCAGCTCACCGGACAGCGAAGCTTTCTTT. This gives the protein CASSPDSEAFF. Full variable domain (rest looked up from reference TRBV18 and TRBJ1-1): NAGVMQNPRHLVRRRGQEARLRCSPMKGHSHVYWYRQLPEEGLKFMVYLQKENIIDESGMPKERFSAEFPKEGPSILRIQQVVRGDSAAYFCASSPDSEAFFGQGTRLTVV.

The chain recombines TRBV2 with TRBJ1-5, with no clear D. Germline CDR1 and CDR2: SNHLY and FYNNEI. The length of the CDR3 is 15 residues. V lost 6 bases and J 5 bases, leaving 17 bases between the germline ends. DNA of the CDR3: TGTGCCAGCAGCCGCGGACTCCTAGCGGATCAGCCCCAGCATTTT. Amino acids: CASSRGLLADQPQHF.